Below are 13 T cell receptor beta chains sequenced from a single sample in a study of neoadjuvant anti-PD-1 for oral cavity cancer. Time point denoted: after neoadjuvant nivolumab, at surgical resection. Some clones are missing from TCRdb's copy, which holds only in-frame ones; the method was immunoSEQ multiplex PCR. The sample contains more than 5,500 clones, around 60% of which appear only once. Sequences were derived from tumor tissue, sampled after nivolumab (anti-PD-1) treatment. The source is a person aged 40 to 85 with oral cavity squamous cell carcinoma.

By sample share, this clone is medium-sized. V and J are TRBV5-1 and TRBJ2-7; tentative D call: TRBD1 (7 bases). V was pared by 0 bases and J by 2 bases, with 15 bases between. The CDR3 spans 16 residues. Germline CDR1 reads SGHRS; CDR2 reads YFSETQ. The CDR3 sequence is CASSLGQGGGPYEQYF. CDR3 in DNA: TGCGCCAGCAGCTTGGGCCAGGGGGGTGGCCCCTACGAGCAGTACTTC.

V gene TRBV7-6 combines with J gene TRBJ2-5; 11 nucleotides line up with TRBD2. CDR1 is SGHVS and CDR2 is FNYEAQ in the germline V gene. V was clipped by 4 bases and J by 5 bases; unmatched bases: 18. This CDR3 contains 19 residues. The CDR3 DNA sequence: TGTGCCAGCAGCTCTCTAGCGGGGGGCGGCTCGGATATGGGGGAGACCCAGTACTTC. This sequence encodes CASSSLAGGGSDMGETQYF.

In its sample, this clone was seen a few times. This chain uses TRBV5-1 with TRBJ1-2; 8 nucleotides agree with TRBD1. The V gene end was trimmed by 4 bases and the J gene end by 7 bases; junction bases not matched to a gene: 15. CDR1 and CDR2 from the germline V gene are SGHRS and YFSETQ. This CDR3 region has 16 residues. CDR3 nucleotide sequence: TGCGCCAGCAGCCCGGGGACAGGTCGCGCTGGGACTGGCTACACCTTC. It is translated as CASSPGTGRAGTGYTF.

This chain uses TRBV29-1 with TRBJ1-2; possible D gene TRBD1, 6 bases. This CDR3 is 14 amino acids long. Trimming removed 2 bases from V and 7 bases from J, with 17 bases in between. Looked up from germline, CDR1 is SQVTM and CDR2 is ANQGSEA. The CDR3 coding sequence is TGCAGCGTTGAACCCATTGGGGGGGCGCGTGGCTACACCTTC. This sequence encodes CSVEPIGGARGYTF.

This rearrangement joins TRBV25-1 to TRBJ1-1, with a weak D call TRBD1 (6 bases). This CDR3 contains 14 residues. Trimming left V 5 bases short and J 0 bases short, with 10 bases between. Per germline, CDR1 MGHDK and CDR2 SYGVNS. The CDR3 loop reads CASSRTVMNTEAFF. The CDR3 coding sequence is TGTGCCAGCAGTAGGACAGTAATGAACACTGAAGCTTTCTTT.

The DNA for the CDR3 is TGTGCCAGCAGCCATGACCCCCGGACAGGGGGTTCCGGAAACACCATATATTTT. Encoded protein: CASSHDPRTGGSGNTIYF. This rearrangement joins TRBV28 to TRBJ1-3; TRBD1 aligns across 10 bases. CDR3 length: 18 amino acids. V was clipped by 6 bases and J by 4 bases; unmatched bases: 15. Germline-derived CDR1 and CDR2 are MDHEN and SYDVKM.

The V call is TRBV19, the J call TRBJ2-7; 8 nucleotides line up with TRBD2. The V gene's germline CDR1 is LNHDA and CDR2 SQIVND (reference sequence). V shed 4 bases and J 5 bases; nucleotides not matched to a gene: 10. This CDR3 is built from 15 residues. For the CDR3, the DNA is TGTGCCAGTAGTAATCGACTAGCGATCGCGAACGAGCAGTACTTC. Translation: CASSNRLAIANEQYF.

This rearrangement joins TRBV5-5 to TRBJ2-5; tentative D call: TRBD1 (6 bases). The CDR3 covers 15 residues. Trimming took 2 bases from V and 5 from J, leaving 16 bases between them. Germline V gene lookup returns CDR1 SGHKS and CDR2 YYEKEE (reference sequence). CDR3 amino acids: CASSFRLGQGETQYF. DNA for the CDR3: TGTGCCAGCAGCTTCCGTTTAGGGCAGGGGGAGACCCAGTACTTC.

This clone came up once. This chain connects TRBV28 to TRBJ2-3; D is unresolved. The CDR3 covers 12 residues. Germline V CDR1 and CDR2: MDHEN, SYDVKM. Trimming stripped 5 bases from V and 5 bases from J, with 8 bases between. CDR3 coding DNA: TGTGCCAGCAGTCTCCCTAGAGATACGCAGTATTTT. Translating gives CASSLPRDTQYF.

This chain joins TRBV2 and TRBJ1-2, with 9 bases that match TRBD1. The junction had 12 bases not matched to a gene; V was cut back by 5 bases and J by 8 bases. The CDR3 extends over 15 amino acids. CDR1 and CDR2 (germline): SNHLY, FYNNEI. CDR3 residues: CASSLRGQGGDGYTF. The CDR3 coding sequence is TGTGCCAGCAGTCTACGGGGACAGGGAGGAGACGGCTACACCTTC. Combining the CDR3 with reference TRBV2 and TRBJ1-2 gives the whole variable domain EPEVTQTPSHQVTQMGQEVILRCVPISNHLYFYWYRQILGQKVEFLVSFYNNEISEKSEIFDDQFSVERPDGSNFTLKIRSTKLEDSAMYFCASSLRGQGGDGYTFGSGTRLTVV.

The chain is built from TRBV5-4 and TRBJ2-5; the match to TRBD1 covers 9 bases. The V segment lost 4 bases and the J segment 3 bases; nucleotides outside the gene matches: 7. In germline, CDR1 is SGHNT, CDR2 YYREEE (reference sequence). CDR3 length equals 15 residues. CDR3 coding DNA: TGTGCCAGCAGCGCCGGGACAGGGAGGGAAGAGACCCAGTACTTC. It is translated as CASSAGTGREETQYF.

This clone was detected a few times. The chain uses TRBV6-6 and TRBJ1-2; D unresolved. CDR1 is MNHNY and CDR2 is SVGAGI in the germline V gene (reference sequence). This CDR3 spans 11 amino acids. Trimming removed 2 bases from V and 3 bases from J, with 1 base in between. The CDR3 region is CASSYHYGYTF. The CDR3 nucleotides are TGTGCCAGCAGTTACCACTATGGCTACACCTTC.

This sequence joins TRBV2 and TRBJ2-7, with 8 bases matching TRBD1. Germline CDR1 is SNHLY and CDR2 is FYNNEI. V shed 7 bases, J shed 1 base, and the junction held 15 bases outside the gene matches. The CDR3 runs 17 residues. As DNA, the CDR3 is TGTGCCAGCAAGGGGCCTAACTTACAGGGGGTTTCCTACGAGCAGTACTTC. Its protein is CASKGPNLQGVSYEQYF. The full variable domain, its missing parts supplied by reference TRBV2 and TRBJ2-7, is EPEVTQTPSHQVTQMGQEVILRCVPISNHLYFYWYRQILGQKVEFLVSFYNNEISEKSEIFDDQFSVERPDGSNFTLKIRSTKLEDSAMYFCASKGPNLQGVSYEQYFGPGTRLTVT.